The 15 T cell receptor beta chains presented below share a single source sample, sequenced in a study of T-cell memory formation after mild COVID-19. TCRdb redid the calling of the 5' RACE reads with MiXCR, one entry per CDR3 protein. The sample has over 500,000 distinct CDR3 sequences, around a sixth seen once. Input material: PBMCs or a T cell subset sorted from them (not recorded which). The receptor set was obtained from an adult woman who had mild COVID-19 (a few samples of this study predate the infection). Cell type and time point are not known.

This clonotype was counted ten times or more. The V gene is TRBV5-5, the J gene TRBJ1-6; D may be TRBD1 (6 bases). This CDR3 has 15 residues. CDR1 and CDR2 from the germline V gene are SGHKS and YYEKEE (reference sequence). Trimming took 3 bases from V and 5 from J, leaving 12 bases between them. The CDR3 sequence is CASSSRTVDNSPLHF. CDR3 DNA: TGTGCCAGCAGCTCGCGGACAGTAGATAATTCACCCCTCCACTTT. The variable domain in full, completed from reference TRBV5-5 and TRBJ1-6, reads DAGVTQSPTHLIKTRGQQVTLRCSPISGHKSVSWYQQVLGQGPQFIFQYYEKEERGRGNFPDRFSARQFPNYSSELNVNALLLGDSALYLCASSSRTVDNSPLHFGNGTRLTVT.

This clonotype was counted only a few times. The chain links TRBV24-1 to TRBJ2-7, with D perhaps matching TRBD2 (5 bases). The CDR3 has 15 amino acids. The V gene's germline CDR1 is KGHDR and CDR2 SFDVKD. V was clipped by 2 bases and J by 0 bases, with 10 bases between them. CDR3 bases: TGTGCCACCAGTGATTCCGGGATCAACTCCTACGAGCAGTACTTC. Translated: CATSDSGINSYEQYF.

V is TRBV12-5 and J is TRBJ2-1, with D possibly being TRBD2 (5 bases). This CDR3 comprises 16 residues. V was trimmed by 0 bases and J by 6 bases, leaving 15 bases between them. Germline CDR1 reads LGHNT; CDR2 reads FRNRAP. The DNA for the CDR3 is TGTGCTAGTGGTTTGGTAGTTGGGCCGCGGGCCAATGAGCAGTTCTTC. Translating it yields CASGLVVGPRANEQFF. Looking up the rest from reference TRBV12-5 and TRBJ2-1 gives the full variable domain: DARVTQTPRHKVTEMGQEVTMRCQPILGHNTVFWYRQTMMQGLELLAYFRNRAPLDDSGMPKDRFSAEMPDATLATLKIQPSEPRDSAVYFCASGLVVGPRANEQFFGPGTRLTVL.

The sample holds a few counts of this clonotype. The chain uses TRBV20-1 and TRBJ1-5, with D maybe TRBD1 (6 bases). Trimming stripped 5 bases from V and 3 bases from J, with 17 bases between. The CDR3 sequence is 15 residues long. Germline CDR1 DFQATT, CDR2 SNEGSKA (reference sequence). CDR3 protein: CSADRDRTDNQPQHF. The CDR3 DNA is TGCAGTGCTGATCGAGACAGGACCGACAATCAGCCCCAGCATTTT.

This clonotype was counted many times. The chain uses TRBV5-4 and TRBJ2-7, with 9 bases matching TRBD1. CDR1 is SGHNT and CDR2 is YYREEE in the germline V gene (reference sequence). J gave up 4 bases and V 4 bases, and 6 bases lay outside the gene matches. The CDR3 extends over 14 amino acids. CDR3 bases: TGTGCCAGCAGCCTATGGGACAGGGTTTACGAGCAGTACTTC. Amino acids: CASSLWDRVYEQYF.

The J gene is TRBJ2-3, the V gene TRBV7-2; a possible D gene is TRBD2 (5 bases). The CDR3 is 15 residues long. Between the trimmed V and J ends, which lost 4 bases and 6 bases, there was a span of 17 bases. Germline CDR1 is SGHTA and CDR2 is FQGNSA. CDR3 nucleotides: TGTGCCAGCAGCTCGGACTGGGGAAAGGCGGATACGCAGTATTTT. The encoded protein is CASSSDWGKADTQYF.

This clonotype was counted between two and nine times. The CDR3 coding sequence is TGTGCCAGCAGTTTTGCGCAGGGCCTTCAGCCCCAGCATTTT. Amino acid sequence: CASSFAQGLQPQHF. This chain joins TRBV6-1 and TRBJ1-5; perhaps TRBD1 as D (5 bases). Germline CDR1 is MNHNS and CDR2 is SASEGT. The germline V and J ends were trimmed by 5 bases and 6 bases, with 14 bases remaining between them. The CDR3 is made up of 14 amino acids.

Many counts were recorded for this clonotype. CDR3 nucleotide sequence: TGTGCCAGCAGCTTAGTAGCGGGAGGGAACAATGAGCAGTTCTTC. The encoded protein is CASSLVAGGNNEQFF. The chain is built from TRBV7-2 and TRBJ2-1, with TRBD2 matching over 11 bases. The CDR3 contains 15 residues. V lost 1 base, J lost 5 bases, and 1 base stayed unmatched. From germline, CDR1 is SGHTA and CDR2 FQGNSA. Together with reference TRBV7-2 and TRBJ2-1, the CDR3 gives the full variable domain: GAGVSQSPSNKVTEKGKDVELRCDPISGHTALYWYRQSLGQGLEFLIYFQGNSAPDKSGLPSDRFSAERTGGSVSTLTIQRTQQEDSAVYLCASSLVAGGNNEQFFGPGTRLTVL.

V usage is TRBV6-5 and J usage is TRBJ2-1, with 7 bases that match TRBD2. CDR1 MNHEY and CDR2 SVGAGI come from the germline V gene. V trimming: 2 bases; J trimming: 7 bases; junction bases outside the gene matches: 20. The CDR3 is 19 amino acids. The CDR3 is CASSYVGPSGPPEVNEQFF. The CDR3 DNA reads TGTGCCAGCAGTTACGTCGGGCCTAGCGGCCCACCGGAGGTGAATGAGCAGTTCTTC.

The chain links TRBV9 to TRBJ2-3; D is unresolved. Trimming shortened V by 0 bases and J by 5 bases, and 19 bases separated the two germline ends. This CDR3 is built from 17 residues. Germline CDR1 SGDLS, CDR2 YYNGEE. The CDR3 here is CASSVDPGPPSGDTQYF. CDR3 sequence (DNA): TGTGCCAGCAGCGTAGACCCCGGCCCCCCATCGGGAGATACGCAGTATTTT.

The table lists this clonotype with a few counts. V and J are TRBV3-1 and TRBJ2-1; 8 nucleotides agree with TRBD2. The germline V gene encodes CDR1 LGHDT and CDR2 YNNKEL (reference sequence). The J segment lost 7 bases and the V segment lost 4 bases, leaving 9 bases of the junction unmatched. The CDR3 runs 15 residues. DNA of the CDR3: TGTGCCAGCAGCCTCTTAGGGACTAGTCCTAATGAGCAGTTCTTC. Residues: CASSLLGTSPNEQFF.

The chain uses TRBV20-1 and TRBJ2-7, with 10 bases fitting TRBD2. After removal of 0 bases from V and 2 bases from J, the junction contained 7 bases not matched to a gene. The CDR3 runs 16 residues. Germline values: CDR1 DFQATT, CDR2 SNEGSKA (reference sequence). The CDR3 region has the DNA TGCAGTGCTAGAGATACCGGGACTAGCGCTACCTACGAGCAGTACTTC. It yields the protein CSARDTGTSATYEQYF.

This clonotype was detected only a few times. The chain has TRBV7-9 and TRBJ1-1; the D gene is possibly TRBD1 (5 bases). This CDR3 has 15 residues. The germline CDR1 and CDR2 sequences are SEHNR and FQNEAQ (reference sequence). The germline V and J ends were trimmed by 5 bases and 5 bases, with 18 bases remaining between them. In DNA, the CDR3 is TGTGCCAGCAGCCCGATCAAGGGAAAGGGGACTGAAGCTTTCTTT. Translated, it gives CASSPIKGKGTEAFF.

This clonotype was seen many times. V usage is TRBV7-9 and J usage is TRBJ1-1; maybe TRBD1 (6 bases). The V and J ends lost 5 bases and 5 bases respectively, with 18 bases between them. This CDR3 contains 15 residues. The germline V gene has CDR1 SEHNR and CDR2 FQNEAQ (reference sequence). The CDR3 loop reads CASSTGTHIGTEAFF. In DNA form, the CDR3 reads TGTGCCAGCAGCACCGGGACACATATAGGGACTGAAGCTTTCTTT.

CDR3 DNA: TGTGCCAGCAGCCCGGGGTGGGGACAAGAGACCCAGTACTTC. It encodes CASSPGWGQETQYF. The chain has TRBV7-9 and TRBJ2-5, with TRBD2 as a possible D gene (5 bases). Trimming took off 5 bases at V and 2 bases at J, with 12 bases between the two ends. The germline V gene encodes CDR1 SEHNR and CDR2 FQNEAQ (reference sequence). The CDR3 is 14 residues long.